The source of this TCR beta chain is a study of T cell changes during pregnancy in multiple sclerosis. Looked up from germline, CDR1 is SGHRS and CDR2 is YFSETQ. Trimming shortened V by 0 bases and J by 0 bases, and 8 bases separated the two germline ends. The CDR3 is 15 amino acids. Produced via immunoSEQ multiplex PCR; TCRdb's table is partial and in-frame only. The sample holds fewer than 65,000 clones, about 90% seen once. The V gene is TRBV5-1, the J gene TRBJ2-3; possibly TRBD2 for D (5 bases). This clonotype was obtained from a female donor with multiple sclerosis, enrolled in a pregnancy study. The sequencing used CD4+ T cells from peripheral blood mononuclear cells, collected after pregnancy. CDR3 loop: CASSLVGVSTDTQYF. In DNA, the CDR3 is TGCGCCAGCAGCTTGGTCGGGGTCAGCACAGATACGCAGTATTTT.